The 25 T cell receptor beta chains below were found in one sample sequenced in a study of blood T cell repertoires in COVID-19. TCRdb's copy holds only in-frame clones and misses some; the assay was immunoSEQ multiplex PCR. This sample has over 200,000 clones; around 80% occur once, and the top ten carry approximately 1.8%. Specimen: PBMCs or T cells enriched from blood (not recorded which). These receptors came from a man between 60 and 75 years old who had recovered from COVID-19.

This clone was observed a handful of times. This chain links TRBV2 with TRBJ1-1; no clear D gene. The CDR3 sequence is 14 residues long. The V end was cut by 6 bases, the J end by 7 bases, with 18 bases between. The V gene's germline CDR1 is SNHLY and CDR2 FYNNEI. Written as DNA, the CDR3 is TGTGCCAGCAGAGGGTTGGTAGCGGAGAATGAAGCTTTCTTT. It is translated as CASRGLVAENEAFF.

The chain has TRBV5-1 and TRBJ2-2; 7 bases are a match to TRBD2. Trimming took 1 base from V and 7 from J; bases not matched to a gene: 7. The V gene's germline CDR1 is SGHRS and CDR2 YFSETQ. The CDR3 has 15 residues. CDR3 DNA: TGCGCCAGCAGCTTGTCGTCCGGGGAGGGCGGGGAGCTGTTTTTT. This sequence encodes CASSLSSGEGGELFF. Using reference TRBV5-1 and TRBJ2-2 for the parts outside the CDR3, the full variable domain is KAGVTQTPRYLIKTRGQQVTLSCSPISGHRSVSWYQQTPGQGLQFLFEYFSETQRNKGNFPGRFSGRQFSNSRSEMNVSTLELGDSALYLCASSLSSGEGGELFFGEGSRLTVL.

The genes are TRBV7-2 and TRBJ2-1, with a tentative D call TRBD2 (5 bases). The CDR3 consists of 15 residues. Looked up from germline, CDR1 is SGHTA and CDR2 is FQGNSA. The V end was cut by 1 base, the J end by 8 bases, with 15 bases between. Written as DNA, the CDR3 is TGTGCCAGCAGCTTAGAAGGGAGCGCTATTGATGAGCAGTTCTTC. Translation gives CASSLEGSAIDEQFF.

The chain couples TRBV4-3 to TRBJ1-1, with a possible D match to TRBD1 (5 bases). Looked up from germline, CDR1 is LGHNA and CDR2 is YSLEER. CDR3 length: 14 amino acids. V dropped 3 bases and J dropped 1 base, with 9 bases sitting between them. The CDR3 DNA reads TGCGCCAGCAGCCAGCGGGACCGGAACACTGAAGCTTTCTTT. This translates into CASSQRDRNTEAFF.

The CDR3 DNA reads as TGTGCCAGCAGCTTCCCAGCGGGGGGACCTGGTCGAGAGACCCAGTACTTC. Residues: CASSFPAGGPGRETQYF. The chain uses TRBV5-4 and TRBJ2-5, with 9 bases lining up with TRBD2. This CDR3 is 17 amino acids long. J was trimmed by 4 bases and V by 2 bases; bases with no gene match: 12. Germline V lookup: CDR1 SGHNT, CDR2 YYREEE (reference sequence).

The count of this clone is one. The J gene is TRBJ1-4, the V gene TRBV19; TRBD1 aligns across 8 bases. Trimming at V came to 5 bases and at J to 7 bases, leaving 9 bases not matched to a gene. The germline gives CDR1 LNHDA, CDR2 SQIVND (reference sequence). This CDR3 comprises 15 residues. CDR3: CASSVNRGDSEKLFF. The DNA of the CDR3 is TGTGCCAGTAGTGTTAACAGGGGGGATTCTGAAAAACTGTTTTTT. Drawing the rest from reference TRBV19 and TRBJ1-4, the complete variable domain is DGGITQSPKYLFRKEGQNVTLSCEQNLNHDAMYWYRQDPGQGLRLIYYSQIVNDFQKGDIAEGYSVSREKKESFPLTVTSAQKNPTAFYLCASSVNRGDSEKLFFGSGTQLSVL.

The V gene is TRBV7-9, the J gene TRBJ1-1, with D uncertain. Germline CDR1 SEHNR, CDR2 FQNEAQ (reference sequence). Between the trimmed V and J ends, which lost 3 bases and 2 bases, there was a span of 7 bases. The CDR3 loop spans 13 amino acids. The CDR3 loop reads CASSFQENTEAFF. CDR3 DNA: TGTGCCAGCAGCTTTCAGGAAAACACTGAAGCTTTCTTT. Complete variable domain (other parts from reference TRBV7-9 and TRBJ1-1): DTGVSQNPRHKITKRGQNVTFRCDPISEHNRLYWYRQTLGQGPEFLTYFQNEAQLEKSRLLSDRFSAERPKGSFSTLEIQRTEQGDSAMYLCASSFQENTEAFFGQGTRLTVV.

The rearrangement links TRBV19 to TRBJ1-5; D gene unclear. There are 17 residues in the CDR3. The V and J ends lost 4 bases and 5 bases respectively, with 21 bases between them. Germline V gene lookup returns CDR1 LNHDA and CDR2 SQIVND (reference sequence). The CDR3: CASSSGVARKGDQPQHF. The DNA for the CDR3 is TGTGCCAGTAGTAGCGGGGTGGCACGTAAGGGAGATCAGCCCCAGCATTTT.

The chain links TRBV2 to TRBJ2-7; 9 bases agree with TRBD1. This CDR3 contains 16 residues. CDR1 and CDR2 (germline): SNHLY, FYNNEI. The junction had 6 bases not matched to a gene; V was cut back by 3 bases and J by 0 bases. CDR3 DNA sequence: TGTGCCAGCAGTGAGGGGACAGGGATATTCTCCTACGAGCAGTACTTC. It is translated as CASSEGTGIFSYEQYF.

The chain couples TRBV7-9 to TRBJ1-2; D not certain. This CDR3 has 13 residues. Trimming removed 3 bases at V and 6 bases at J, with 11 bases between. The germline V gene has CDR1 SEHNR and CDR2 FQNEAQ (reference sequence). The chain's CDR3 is CASSFFLSDGYTF. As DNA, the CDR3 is TGTGCCAGCAGCTTTTTTCTCTCGGATGGCTACACCTTC.

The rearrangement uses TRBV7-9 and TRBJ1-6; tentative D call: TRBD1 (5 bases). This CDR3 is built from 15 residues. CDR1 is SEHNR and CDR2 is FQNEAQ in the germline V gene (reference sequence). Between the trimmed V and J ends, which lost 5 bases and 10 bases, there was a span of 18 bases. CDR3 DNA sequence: TGTGCCAGCAGCCACCCCCAGGGTTTAGTCTCACCCCTCCACTTT. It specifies CASSHPQGLVSPLHF.

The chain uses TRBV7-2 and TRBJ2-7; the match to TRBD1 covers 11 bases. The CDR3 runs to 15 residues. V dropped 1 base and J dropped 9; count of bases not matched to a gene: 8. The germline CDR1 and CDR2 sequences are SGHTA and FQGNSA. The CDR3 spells CASSLGGTGGIWQYF. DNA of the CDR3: TGTGCCAGCAGCTTAGGTGGGACAGGGGGAATTTGGCAGTACTTC.

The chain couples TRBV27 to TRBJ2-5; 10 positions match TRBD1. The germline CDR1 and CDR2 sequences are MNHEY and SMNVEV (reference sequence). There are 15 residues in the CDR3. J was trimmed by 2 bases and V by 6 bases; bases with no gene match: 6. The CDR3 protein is CASSPMGQGQETQYF. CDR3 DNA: TGTGCCAGCAGCCCGATGGGACAGGGGCAAGAGACCCAGTACTTC.

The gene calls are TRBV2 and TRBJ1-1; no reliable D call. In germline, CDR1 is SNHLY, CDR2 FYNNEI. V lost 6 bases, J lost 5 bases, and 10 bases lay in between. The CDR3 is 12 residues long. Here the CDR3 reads CASRPPGTEAFF. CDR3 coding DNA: TGTGCCAGCAGACCTCCGGGGACTGAAGCTTTCTTT.

This chain's CDR3 is CASSVGGGSHEQYF. CDR3 nucleotide sequence: TGTGCCAGTAGTGTCGGGGGTGGGTCCCACGAGCAGTACTTC. This chain links TRBV19 with TRBJ2-7, with D perhaps TRBD2 (6 bases). V gave up 5 bases and J gave up 5 bases, with 16 bases separating them. Germline assignment: CDR1 LNHDA and CDR2 SQIVND (reference sequence). There are 14 residues in the CDR3.

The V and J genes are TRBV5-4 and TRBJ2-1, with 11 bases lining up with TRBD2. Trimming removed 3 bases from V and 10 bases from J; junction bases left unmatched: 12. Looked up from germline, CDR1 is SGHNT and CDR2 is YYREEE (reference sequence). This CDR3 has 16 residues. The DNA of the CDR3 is TGTGCCAGCAGCTCGCCGATAGCGGGGGGGCCACAGGAGCAGTTCTTC. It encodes CASSSPIAGGPQEQFF.

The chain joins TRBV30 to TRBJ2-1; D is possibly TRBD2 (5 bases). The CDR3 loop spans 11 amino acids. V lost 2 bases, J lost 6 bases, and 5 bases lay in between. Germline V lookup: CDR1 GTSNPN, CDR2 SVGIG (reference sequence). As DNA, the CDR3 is TGTGCCTGGAGTCGGGGCAATGAGCAGTTCTTC. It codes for CAWSRGNEQFF.

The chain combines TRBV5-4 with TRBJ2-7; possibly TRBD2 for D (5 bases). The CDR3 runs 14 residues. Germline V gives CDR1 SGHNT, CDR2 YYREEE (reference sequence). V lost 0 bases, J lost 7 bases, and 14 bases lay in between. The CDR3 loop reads CASSLEVRPGEQYF. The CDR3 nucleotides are TGTGCCAGCAGCTTGGAAGTTCGTCCGGGGGAGCAGTACTTC.

CDR3 residues: CASSQSCRGNEQFF. The CDR3 region has the DNA TGCGCCAGCAGTCAATCTTGCAGGGGCAATGAGCAGTTCTTC. V gene TRBV23-1 combines with J gene TRBJ2-1, with D possibly TRBD1 on 6 matching bases. TRBV23-1 carries the ORF label, with uncertain function. This CDR3 spans 14 amino acids. Between the trimmed V and J ends, which lost 0 bases and 6 bases, there was a span of 9 bases.

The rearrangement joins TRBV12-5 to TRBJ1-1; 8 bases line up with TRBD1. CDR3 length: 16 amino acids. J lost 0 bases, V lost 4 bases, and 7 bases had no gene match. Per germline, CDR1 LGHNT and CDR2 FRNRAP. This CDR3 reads CASGSPQGAVNTEAFF. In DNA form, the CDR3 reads TGTGCTAGTGGTTCGCCTCAGGGGGCTGTGAACACTGAAGCTTTCTTT.

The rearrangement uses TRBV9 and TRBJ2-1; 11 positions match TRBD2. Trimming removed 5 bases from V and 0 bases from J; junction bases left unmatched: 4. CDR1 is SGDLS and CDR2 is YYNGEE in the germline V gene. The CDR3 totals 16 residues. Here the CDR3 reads CASSSSGGRSYNEQFF. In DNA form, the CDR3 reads TGTGCCAGCAGTTCTAGCGGGGGGCGCTCCTACAATGAGCAGTTCTTC. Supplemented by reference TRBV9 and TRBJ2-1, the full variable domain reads DSGVTQTPKHLITATGQRVTLRCSPRSGDLSVYWYQQSLDQGLQFLIQYYNGEERAKGNILERFSAQQFPDLHSELNLSSLELGDSALYFCASSSSGGRSYNEQFFGPGTRLTVL.

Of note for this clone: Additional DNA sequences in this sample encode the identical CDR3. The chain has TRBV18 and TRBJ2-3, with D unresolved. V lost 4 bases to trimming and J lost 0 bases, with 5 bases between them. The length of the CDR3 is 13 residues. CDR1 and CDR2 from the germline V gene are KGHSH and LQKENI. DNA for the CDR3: TGTGCCAGCTCACAATCTAGCACAGATACGCAGTATTTT. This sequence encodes CASSQSSTDTQYF.

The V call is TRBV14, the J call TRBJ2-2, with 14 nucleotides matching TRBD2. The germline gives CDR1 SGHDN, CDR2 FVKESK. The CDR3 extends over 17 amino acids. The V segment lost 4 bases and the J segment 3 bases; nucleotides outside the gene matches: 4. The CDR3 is CASSRLAGGPDTGELFF. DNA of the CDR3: TGTGCCAGCAGCCGACTAGCGGGGGGGCCTGACACCGGGGAGCTGTTTTTT.

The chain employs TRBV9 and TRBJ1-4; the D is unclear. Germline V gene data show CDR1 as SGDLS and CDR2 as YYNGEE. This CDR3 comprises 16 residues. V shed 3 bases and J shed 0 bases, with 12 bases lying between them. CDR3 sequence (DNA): TGTGCCAGCAGCGCTGACTACCGATCAACTAATGAAAAACTGTTTTTT. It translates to CASSADYRSTNEKLFF.

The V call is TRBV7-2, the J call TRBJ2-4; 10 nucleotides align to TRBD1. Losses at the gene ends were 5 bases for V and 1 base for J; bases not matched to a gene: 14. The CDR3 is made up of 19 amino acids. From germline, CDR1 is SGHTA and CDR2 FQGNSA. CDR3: CASSPETGGASTAKNIQYF. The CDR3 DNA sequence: TGTGCCAGCAGCCCGGAGACAGGGGGCGCCTCAACCGCCAAAAACATTCAGTACTTC.